Below are 2 T cell receptor beta chains sequenced from a single sample in a study of blood T cell repertoires in COVID-19. Profiling relied on immunoSEQ multiplex PCR, and the TCRdb table lists in-frame clones only, not all of them. The sample records about 200,000 clones, approximately 84% being singletons. Material: peripheral blood. These receptors were collected from a man older than 75 with acute or convalescent COVID-19.

V usage is TRBV6-5 and J usage is TRBJ1-2; D unclear. Trimming took off 6 bases at V and 0 bases at J, with 11 bases between the two ends. This CDR3 is built from 14 residues. CDR1 is MNHEY and CDR2 is SVGAGI in the germline V gene. The CDR3 nucleotides are TGTGCCAGCAGACTTGACTTAGCTAACTATGGCTACACCTTC. This sequence encodes CASRLDLANYGYTF.

J is TRBJ2-1 and V is TRBV4-2; 9 bases map to TRBD2. From germline, CDR1 is LGHNA and CDR2 YNFKEQ. Trimming removed 0 bases from V and 4 bases from J; junction bases left unmatched: 7. This CDR3 comprises 17 residues. In DNA form, the CDR3 reads TGTGCCAGCAGCCAAGAGGCGGGAGGGCACACGTACAATGAGCAGTTCTTC. Its translation: CASSQEAGGHTYNEQFF.